The 13 T cell receptor beta chains below were found in one sample sequenced in a study of regulatory T cells in long-lasting Graves disease. Sequencing libraries for TCR beta were prepared with iRepertoire HTBI primers and Arm-PCR of CDR3 regions. TCRdb called the multiplex PCR reads again in MiXCR, with one record for every CDR3 protein. The sample shows approximately 230,000 distinct CDR3 sequences, about a sixth of them seen only once. This sample's time point: newly diagnosed GD, antithyroid drugs for less than 3 months. Isolated PBMC RNA provided the starting material for the TCR library. The sample consisted of peripheral blood mononuclear cells (PBMCs), taken at new diagnosis, from a patient treated with antithyroid drugs. These receptors were obtained from a female donor with Graves disease.

This clonotype was observed many times. This sequence joins TRBV20-1 and TRBJ2-3; D may be TRBD2 (6 bases). V lost 2 bases to trimming and J lost 0 bases, with 12 bases between them. The germline V gene has CDR1 DFQATT and CDR2 SNEGSKA (reference sequence). This CDR3 comprises 15 residues. CDR3 amino acids: CSARMTSSSTDTQYF. The CDR3 coding sequence is TGCAGTGCTAGAATGACTAGTTCTAGCACAGATACGCAGTATTTT.

In this sample, this clonotype turned up many times. V gene TRBV3-1 combines with J gene TRBJ2-1; 7 nucleotides match TRBD1. The length of the CDR3 is 15 residues. With 4 bases clipped from V and 0 bases from J, the junction kept 3 bases outside the gene matches. Germline-derived CDR1 and CDR2 are LGHDT and YNNKEL (reference sequence). The CDR3 coding sequence is TGTGCCAGCAGCCCCGGGGACAGCTCCTACAATGAGCAGTTCTTC. Translating it yields CASSPGDSSYNEQFF.

About this clonotype: A far larger clone differs by one base, so this is likely a read error. It is likely a read error, because the conserved phenylalanine at the end of the CDR3 is missing. This chain joins TRBV11-1 and TRBJ2-1; D gene uncertain. Trimming removed 3 bases from V and 9 bases from J, with 6 bases in between. This CDR3 is built from 11 residues. Germline loops: CDR1 SGHAT, CDR2 FQDESV (reference sequence). The CDR3 DNA reads TGTGCCAGCAGCTTGAAGCGTGAGCAGTTCTTG. Protein product: CASSLKREQFL.

This clonotype was counted at least ten times. J is TRBJ1-5 and V is TRBV27; D not certain. The germline V gene encodes CDR1 MNHEY and CDR2 SMNVEV (reference sequence). V dropped 4 bases and J dropped 3 bases, with 7 bases sitting between them. The CDR3 runs to 13 residues. Written as DNA, the CDR3 is TGTGCCAGCAGTTACCAGGCCAATCAGCCCCAGCATTTT. It specifies CASSYQANQPQHF.

This clonotype was seen at least ten times. The gene calls are TRBV20-1 and TRBJ2-7, with D tentatively TRBD1 or TRBD2 (7 bases each). Deletions cut 5 bases from V and 2 bases from J, with 19 bases between. The CDR3 runs 15 residues. The germline V gene has CDR1 DFQATT and CDR2 SNEGSKA (reference sequence). The DNA for the CDR3 is TGCAGTGCTGAGGCCCAGGGGGGAGGGCCCTACGAGCAGTACTTC. Translated, it gives CSAEAQGGGPYEQYF.

The table lists this clonotype with many counts. The chain links TRBV5-1 to TRBJ2-7; maybe TRBD1 (5 bases). This CDR3 is built from 12 residues. Germline CDR1 is SGHRS and CDR2 is YFSETQ. Trimming pared 2 bases from V and 6 bases from J, leaving 9 bases between. The CDR3 nucleotides are TGCGCCAGCAGCTTCCAGGGCGGCGAGCAGTACTTC. Protein product: CASSFQGGEQYF. The full variable domain, its missing parts supplied by reference TRBV5-1 and TRBJ2-7, is KAGVTQTPRYLIKTRGQQVTLSCSPISGHRSVSWYQQTPGQGLQFLFEYFSETQRNKGNFPGRFSGRQFSNSRSEMNVSTLELGDSALYLCASSFQGGEQYFGPGTRLTVT.

This clonotype was seen at least ten times. The CDR3 nucleotides read TGTGCCAGTAGGGATACAGGGGGCGGACGGAACATTCAGTACTTC. Its protein product is CASRDTGGGRNIQYF. The V gene is TRBV19, the J gene TRBJ2-4; TRBD1 aligns across 9 bases. This CDR3 has 15 residues. The trim removed 6 bases at V and 7 bases at J, leaving 10 bases unmatched. Germline assignment: CDR1 LNHDA and CDR2 SQIVND (reference sequence).

The chain joins TRBV19 to TRBJ2-1; D is tentatively TRBD1 or TRBD2 (6 bases each). CDR1 and CDR2 from the germline V gene are LNHDA and SQIVND (reference sequence). V shed 0 bases and J shed 9 bases, with 15 bases lying between them. This CDR3 is 15 amino acids long. The CDR3 loop reads CASSIEGGHIGEQFF. CDR3 nucleotide sequence: TGTGCCAGTAGTATAGAGGGGGGACATATAGGTGAGCAGTTCTTC. The variable domain in full, completed from reference TRBV19 and TRBJ2-1, reads DGGITQSPKYLFRKEGQNVTLSCEQNLNHDAMYWYRQDPGQGLRLIYYSQIVNDFQKGDIAEGYSVSREKKESFPLTVTSAQKNPTAFYLCASSIEGGHIGEQFFGPGTRLTVL.

This clonotype has at least ten counts. A read error may explain this, as a much larger clone is one base away. The chain employs TRBV28 and TRBJ1-2, with no clear D. Germline V lookup: CDR1 MDHEN, CDR2 SYDVKM. This CDR3 is 14 amino acids long. Trimming shortened V by 6 bases and J by 3 bases, and 14 bases separated the two germline ends. DNA of the CDR3: TGTGCCAGCAGGTTGCTTGGCGAGGACTATGGCTACACCTTC. Its translation: CASRLLGEDYGYTF.

This clonotype was found many times. The gene calls are TRBV20-1 and TRBJ2-7; 9 bases agree with TRBD1. V trimming: 4 bases; J trimming: 4 bases; junction bases outside the gene matches: 2. Germline V gene data show CDR1 as DFQATT and CDR2 as SNEGSKA (reference sequence). This CDR3 region has 12 residues. CDR3 sequence reads: CSATGTGYEQYF. CDR3 DNA: TGCAGTGCTACCGGGACAGGGTACGAGCAGTACTTC.

This clonotype was seen ten or more times. The rearrangement uses TRBV20-1 and TRBJ2-1; 11 nucleotides match TRBD2. The trim removed 0 bases at V and 0 bases at J, leaving 7 bases unmatched. The CDR3 contains 18 residues. The germline CDR1 and CDR2 sequences are DFQATT and SNEGSKA (reference sequence). Written as DNA, the CDR3 is TGCAGTGCTAGAGATATAGCGGGAGGGTTCTACTCCTACAATGAGCAGTTCTTC. Translation: CSARDIAGGFYSYNEQFF.

This clonotype was seen at least ten times. The gene calls are TRBV7-3 and TRBJ2-1; 10 bases are shared with TRBD2. Germline V gives CDR1 SGHTA, CDR2 FQGTGA. Germline trimming cut 4 bases from V and 6 bases from J; bases unmatched to any gene: 12. This CDR3 spans 17 amino acids. CDR3 region: CASSSRAPLAGGNEQFF. DNA of the CDR3: TGTGCCAGCAGCTCCCGAGCCCCCTTAGCGGGAGGCAATGAGCAGTTCTTC.

This clonotype was seen a few times. This chain joins TRBV4-1 and TRBJ1-5; D gene unclear. CDR1 is MGHRA and CDR2 is YSYEKL in the germline V gene. Trimming left V 1 base short and J 2 bases short, with 9 bases between. This CDR3 is 15 amino acids long. CDR3 sequence (DNA): TGCGCCAGCAGCCAAGGGCACGCACGCAATCAGCCCCAGCATTTT. Protein product: CASSQGHARNQPQHF.